This T cell receptor beta chain is drawn from a study of metastatic and nonmetastatic thyroid tumors. Regarding the study as a whole: It was reported that TCR beta diversity was significantly higher in malignant thyroid tumors than benign nodules, in blood and tumor.

All patients were treatment-naive before thyroid surgery. TCRdb reanalyzed the PCR reads with MiXCR. The repertoire holds 35,000 to 45,000 clones, 9.5% to 13% seen once, with roughly 9% in the top ten. The CDR3 sequence is 15 residues long. V was cut by 1 base and J by 3 bases, with 16 bases left in between. Germline V gene sequence: CDR1 DFQATT, CDR2 SNEGSKA (reference sequence). This clone showed up many times. Its antigen is unknown. This receptor was identified in a male donor with papillary thyroid cancer or a benign thyroid nodule (not recorded which). Some clones in this sample may be carry-over from other donors' samples. The sequenced sample consisted of blood. The chain uses TRBV20-1 and TRBJ2-7; D might be TRBD1 or TRBD2, each matching 5 bases. CDR3 in amino acids: CSARGGAGGGYEQYF. DNA for the CDR3: TGCAGTGCTAGAGGGGGCGCAGGAGGAGGCTACGAGCAGTACTTC.